The following is a T cell receptor (beta chain) sequence with its context. The antigen remains unidentified. The data were produced by immunoSEQ multiplex PCR, yet TCRdb's version contains in-frame clones alone and is incomplete. The sample has some 1,100,000 clones, approximately 80% seen once. The data were taken from a study of shared clonotypes between healthy human individuals. Study results and caveats: Researchers found naive subsets generally carried larger estimated richness than memory subsets. With few donors, the genetic and exposure-history diversity represented was limited. A few donors held about 5% of naive CD4 clonotypes in common.

Germline CDR1 and CDR2: MGHDK and SYGVNS. This CDR3 contains 14 residues. V was pared by 2 bases and J by 0 bases, with 5 bases between. The chain uses TRBV25-1 and TRBJ1-3; no reliable D call. The receptor was isolated from a man younger than 35 in good health. Some clones in this sample may be carry-over from other donors' samples. The sample consisted of memory CD4+ T cells from PBMCs. Subset indicated: CD45RA-negative fraction. The CDR3 region is CASSEGSSGNTIYF. DNA for the CDR3: TGTGCCAGCAGTGAAGGCAGCTCTGGAAACACCATATATTTT.